This TCR beta chain was sequenced in a study of PD-1 blockade in classical Hodgkin lymphoma. Each patient experienced a relapse that followed autologous stem cell transplantation, and brentuximab vedotin exposure varied. V was trimmed by 10 bases and J by 3 bases, leaving 13 bases between them. CDR1 and CDR2 from the germline V gene are SEHNR and FQNEAQ (reference sequence). The CDR3 consists of 13 residues. About this clone itself: Its target is unknown.

The data were produced by immunoSEQ multiplex PCR, yet TCRdb's version contains in-frame clones alone and is incomplete. The sample includes approximately 99,000 clones, 70% to 90% of them seen just once. Whole-study findings and limits: Repertoire differences have undefined causes, possibly disease activity or prior therapy. Baseline diversity resembling that of newly diagnosed patients was seen in complete responders. TCR diversity in CD4+, not CD8+, cells rose significantly by C4D1.

The genes are TRBV7-9 and TRBJ1-3; D call uncertain. This receptor was obtained from a human donor with classical Hodgkin lymphoma. The sample consisted of peripheral blood mononuclear cells (PBMCs), taken before the second cycle of nivolumab. In DNA, the CDR3 is TGTGCCACCAAAGCAGGCTTTGGAAACACCATATATTTT. It translates to CATKAGFGNTIYF.